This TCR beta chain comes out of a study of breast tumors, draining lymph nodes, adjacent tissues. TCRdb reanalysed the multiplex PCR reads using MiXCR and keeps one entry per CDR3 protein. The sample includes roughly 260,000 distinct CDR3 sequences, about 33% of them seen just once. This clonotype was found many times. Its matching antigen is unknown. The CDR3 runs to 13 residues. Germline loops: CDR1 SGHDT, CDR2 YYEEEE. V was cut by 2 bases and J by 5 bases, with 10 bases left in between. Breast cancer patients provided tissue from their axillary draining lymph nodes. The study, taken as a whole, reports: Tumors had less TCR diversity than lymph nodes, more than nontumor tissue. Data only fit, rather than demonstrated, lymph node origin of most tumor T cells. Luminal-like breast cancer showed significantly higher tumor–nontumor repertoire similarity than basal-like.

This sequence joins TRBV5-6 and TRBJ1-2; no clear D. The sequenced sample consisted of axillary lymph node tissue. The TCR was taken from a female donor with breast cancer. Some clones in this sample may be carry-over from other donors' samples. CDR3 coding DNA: TGTGCCAGCAGCTTTAGAGCGGGGTATGGCTACACCTTC. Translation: CASSFRAGYGYTF. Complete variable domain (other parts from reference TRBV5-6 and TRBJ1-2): DAGVTQSPTHLIKTRGQQVTLRCSPKSGHDTVSWYQQALGQGPQFIFQYYEEEERQRGNFPDRFSGHQFPNYSSELNVNALLLGDSALYLCASSFRAGYGYTFGSGTRLTVV.